This T cell receptor beta chain was sequenced in a study of cytomegalovirus exposure and HLA in healthy donors. Primers: 60 Vbeta forward and 13 Jbeta reverse. TCRdb's table, derived via immunoSEQ multiplex PCR, lists solely in-frame clones and lacks some. The table lists about 120,000 clones, approximately 17% of them singletons. The CDR3 covers 19 residues. CDR1 is SGDLS, CDR2 YYNGEE, per germline. V was pared by 0 bases and J by 0 bases, with 9 bases of the junction left unmatched. Findings and caveats of the study: At a 0.05 false discovery rate, a later analysis found 18,000 or so TCR beta sequences to be associated with HLA alleles. Clonal expansion was found to be greater in HLA-associated TCR beta chains than in equally common others in a later analysis. The study flagged fewer than 200 TCR beta chains as cytomegalovirus-associated.

About this clone itself: Its antigen is as yet unknown.

The sequenced sample consisted of PBMCs. This receptor was identified in a female donor in good health and CMV-seropositive. J is TRBJ2-1 and V is TRBV9, with TRBD2 matching 10 bases. In DNA form, the CDR3 reads TGTGCCAGCAGCGTAGACCTAGCGGGGGAAACAAGCTCCTACAATGAGCAGTTCTTC. The encoded protein is CASSVDLAGETSSYNEQFF.